This T cell receptor beta chain appears in the sequencing data of a study of cytomegalovirus exposure and HLA in healthy donors. General study findings and limits: V segments that were indistinguishable, TRBV6-2 and TRBV6-3 among them, were omitted from analysis. The investigators catalogued 150 to 200 TCR beta chains as cytomegalovirus-associated. A prior analysis recorded that most TCR beta V segments were productive about 90% or about 30% of the time. In vitro assays verified that three CMV-associated chains recognized CMV antigens specifically.

PCR employed 60 Vbeta and 13 Jbeta primers. TCRdb's copy holds only in-frame clones and misses some; the assay was immunoSEQ multiplex PCR. The sample lists fewer than 200,000 clones, around 85% occurring once. This CDR3 comprises 15 residues. The V and J ends lost 2 bases and 5 bases, in that order; junction bases with no gene match: 6. Germline CDR1 reads KGHSH; CDR2 reads LQKENI. On this clone itself: Its matching antigen is unknown.

This clonotype was sampled from a middle-aged man in good health and CMV-seronegative. What was sequenced was PBMCs. The rearrangement joins TRBV18 to TRBJ2-3; 8 bases map to TRBD1. The CDR3 DNA follows: TGTGCCAGCTCACCAATCCTTACAGGGGGAGATACGCAGTATTTT. Protein sequence: CASSPILTGGDTQYF.